This TCR beta chain was documented in a study of spatial heterogeneity in lung cancer. General study points: Intratumoral expanded alpha and beta TCR counts were found to track tumor mutation counts.

TCRdb used MiXCR to reprocess the 5' RACE reads, holding one entry per CDR3 protein. The table includes about 140 distinct CDR3 sequences, roughly 40% detected once. Turning to this clonotype: No antigen is known for it. The library was prepared for alpha chains; this beta chain is a stray read, so its frequency means little.

V lost 3 bases and J lost 5, with 1 base in between. Germline loops: CDR1 SQVTM, CDR2 ANQGSEA. This CDR3 has 9 amino acids. The time point: sample taken at primary tumor resection. The sequence derives from a male donor with early-stage non-small cell lung cancer. The sample in question was lung tumor tissue, obtained at surgery. The rearrangement links TRBV29-1 to TRBJ2-5, with D unresolved. The CDR3, as DNA: TGCAGCGTTGAGGAGACCCAGTACTTC. Protein: CSVEETQYF.